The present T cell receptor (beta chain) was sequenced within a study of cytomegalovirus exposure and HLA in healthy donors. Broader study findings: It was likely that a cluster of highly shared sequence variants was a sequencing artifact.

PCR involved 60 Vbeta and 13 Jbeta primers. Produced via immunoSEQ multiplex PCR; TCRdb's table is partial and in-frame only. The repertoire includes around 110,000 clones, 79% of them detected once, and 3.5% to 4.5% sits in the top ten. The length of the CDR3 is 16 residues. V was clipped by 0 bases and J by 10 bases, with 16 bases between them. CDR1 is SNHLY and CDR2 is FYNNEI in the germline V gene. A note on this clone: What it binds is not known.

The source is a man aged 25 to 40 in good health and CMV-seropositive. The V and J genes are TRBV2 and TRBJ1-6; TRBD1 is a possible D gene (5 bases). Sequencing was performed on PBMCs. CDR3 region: CASSEARAGGASPLHF. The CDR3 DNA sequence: TGTGCCAGCAGTGAAGCGCGGGCCGGAGGGGCCTCACCCCTCCACTTT.